This TCR beta chain was sequenced for a study of CD8 T cells in ankylosing spondylitis. Study-wide results and caveats: Seemingly characteristic of ankylosing spondylitis blood was a TCR beta motif consisting of under 10 highly homologous variants.

The CDR3 runs to 16 residues. Trimming stripped 1 base from V and 1 base from J, with 13 bases between. Per germline, CDR1 MNHEY and CDR2 SMNVEV (reference sequence). In this sample, this clonotype turned up many times. Its antigen is not known. TCRdb itself ran the 5' RACE reads through MiXCR, one entry per CDR3 protein. The repertoire includes under 250,000 distinct CDR3 sequences, about 7% of them detected once, and around 14% sits in the top ten. This TCR was sampled from a male donor with ankylosing spondylitis. The chain has TRBV27 and TRBJ1-1, with unresolved D. The specimen sequenced was blood, either unsorted or a sorted T cell fraction (not recorded which). This chain's CDR3 is CASSLYTRPKNTEAFF. The CDR3 region has the DNA TGTGCCAGCAGTTTATATACGCGTCCCAAGAACACTGAAGCTTTCTTT.